Below, 17 T cell receptor beta chains from the same sample are listed, as sequenced in a study of blood T cell repertoires in COVID-19. Produced via immunoSEQ multiplex PCR; TCRdb's table is partial and in-frame only. The sample holds approximately 40,000 clones, just under 90% seen once. Input material: peripheral blood. The receptors derive from a man aged 40-55 years with COVID-19, enrolled during active disease.

The chain carries TRBV6-6 and TRBJ2-5, with D possibly TRBD2 on 5 matching bases. The V end was cut by 5 bases, the J end by 13 bases, with 20 bases between. The germline gives CDR1 MNHNY, CDR2 SVGAGI (reference sequence). This CDR3 spans 13 amino acids. This CDR3 reads CASSAGVTEIMYF. Written as DNA, the CDR3 is TGTGCCAGCAGTGCCGGGGTCACCGAAATCATGTACTTC.

A single count supports this clone. The gene calls are TRBV6-6 and TRBJ2-5; 8 bases match TRBD1. J gave up 2 bases and V 4 bases, and 0 bases lay outside the gene matches. The CDR3 covers 13 residues. The V gene's germline CDR1 is MNHNY and CDR2 SVGAGI (reference sequence). CDR3 coding DNA: TGTGCCAGCAGTTGGGACAGGCAAGAGACCCAGTACTTC. This codes for CASSWDRQETQYF.

V usage is TRBV25-1 and J usage is TRBJ1-5; 8 bases agree with TRBD1. In germline, CDR1 is MGHDK, CDR2 SYGVNS. The CDR3 loop spans 18 amino acids. The J segment lost 5 bases and the V segment lost 0 bases, leaving 12 bases of the junction unmatched. The CDR3 DNA is TGTGCCAGCAGTGAATATGGGGCAGGGGGCGCGGGCCATCAGCCCCAGCATTTT. Amino acids: CASSEYGAGGAGHQPQHF. The full variable domain, in which reference TRBV25-1 and TRBJ1-5 provide the parts outside the CDR3, is EADIYQTPRYLVIGTGKKITLECSQTMGHDKMYWYQQDPGMELHLIHYSYGVNSTEKGDLSSESTVSRIRTEHFPLTLESARPSHTSQYLCASSEYGAGGAGHQPQHFGDGTRLSIL.

The chain combines TRBV19 with TRBJ1-1; 9 bases line up with TRBD1. This CDR3 has 14 residues. The germline gives CDR1 LNHDA, CDR2 SQIVND (reference sequence). J was trimmed by 6 bases and V by 6 bases; bases with no gene match: 8. The CDR3 reads CASSGQGRFAEAFF. CDR3 DNA: TGTGCCAGTAGCGGACAGGGGAGATTTGCTGAAGCTTTCTTT.

The chain combines TRBV28 with TRBJ1-2, with D possibly being TRBD1 (6 bases). Trimming took off 7 bases at V and 4 bases at J, with 13 bases between the two ends. Germline CDR1 MDHEN, CDR2 SYDVKM. This CDR3 spans 13 amino acids. CDR3 residues: CASIQTGVYGYTF. The CDR3 coding sequence is TGTGCCAGCATCCAGACAGGTGTCTATGGCTACACCTTC.

This rearrangement joins TRBV6-1 to TRBJ2-3; possible D gene TRBD2, 5 bases. Germline V gives CDR1 MNHNS, CDR2 SASEGT. V gave up 1 base and J gave up 2 bases, with 19 bases separating them. CDR3 length: 18 residues. The CDR3: CASSEDGSGGLSTDTQYF. Here the CDR3 DNA reads TGTGCCAGCAGTGAAGATGGGAGCGGCGGATTGTCCACAGATACGCAGTATTTT.

The rearrangement uses TRBV7-9 and TRBJ1-1; D gene unclear. This CDR3 region has 13 residues. V gave up 1 base and J gave up 7 bases, with 10 bases separating them. Per germline, CDR1 SEHNR and CDR2 FQNEAQ (reference sequence). CDR3 sequence reads: CASSLVAESEAFF. CDR3 nucleotide sequence: TGTGCCAGCAGCTTAGTAGCGGAGAGTGAAGCTTTCTTT.

The chain uses TRBV7-4 and TRBJ1-5; 7 bases are a match to TRBD1. This CDR3 has 15 residues. Losses at the gene ends were 4 bases for V and 1 base for J; bases not matched to a gene: 4. From germline, CDR1 is SGHVT and CDR2 SQSDAQ. CDR3 DNA: TGTGCCAGCAGCTGGGGACAGAGGAGCAATCAGCCCCAGCATTTT. Its protein product is CASSWGQRSNQPQHF.

The CDR3 DNA is TGTGCCAGCAGTTTACCGGGACAGTGGAACACCGGGGAGCTGTTTTTT. Its protein product is CASSLPGQWNTGELFF. The chain links TRBV3-1 (or the pseudogene TRBV3-2) to TRBJ2-2; 7 bases agree with TRBD1. Trimming at V came to 6 bases and at J to 1 base, leaving 8 bases not matched to a gene. CDR1 is LGHDT, CDR2 YNNKEL, per germline (reference sequence). The CDR3 is 16 residues long.

This chain joins TRBV2 and TRBJ1-1; D uncertain. This CDR3 region has 14 residues. CDR1 SNHLY and CDR2 FYNNEI come from the germline V gene. Trimming cost V 0 bases and J 11 bases, with 16 bases left between them. This CDR3 is CASSEALLVPEAFF. In DNA form, the CDR3 reads TGTGCCAGCAGTGAAGCGCTTCTGGTCCCCGAGGCTTTCTTT.

Worth noting for this clone: This CDR3 is also generated by other DNA sequences in the sample. This chain links TRBV6-6 with TRBJ1-5; the D gene is possibly TRBD1 (5 bases). Germline values: CDR1 MNHNY, CDR2 SVGAGI (reference sequence). V dropped 0 bases and J dropped 4 bases, with 7 bases sitting between them. This CDR3 contains 14 residues. For the CDR3, the DNA is TGTGCCAGCAGTTACTCGGAGGGGAATCAGCCCCAGCATTTT. This gives the protein CASSYSEGNQPQHF.

V and J are TRBV3-1 (or the pseudogene TRBV3-2) and TRBJ2-6; D gene ambiguous. The germline V gene encodes CDR1 LGHDT and CDR2 YNNKEL (reference sequence). Trimming removed 4 bases at V and 2 bases at J, with 9 bases between. The CDR3 is 15 residues long. CDR3 sequence reads: CASSPAQAGANVLTF. The CDR3 DNA reads TGTGCCAGCAGCCCAGCCCAGGCTGGGGCCAACGTCCTGACTTTC.

The chain joins TRBV2 to TRBJ1-3; D unclear. Deletions cut 4 bases from V and 0 bases from J, with 13 bases between. Germline values: CDR1 SNHLY, CDR2 FYNNEI. CDR3 length: 16 residues. In nucleotides, the CDR3 is TGTGCCAGCAGTGTAAAGGGCGGGGACTCTGGAAACACCATATATTTT. Its translation: CASSVKGGDSGNTIYF.

The chain recombines TRBV3-1 (or the pseudogene TRBV3-2) with TRBJ2-2; weak D call: TRBD1 (6 bases). The germline V gene encodes CDR1 LGHDT and CDR2 YNNKEL (reference sequence). The CDR3 is 17 residues long. V gave up 4 bases and J gave up 1 base, with 16 bases separating them. CDR3 residues: CASSPSLGHLNTGELFF. In DNA, the CDR3 is TGTGCCAGCAGCCCGAGCTTGGGACACCTGAACACCGGGGAGCTGTTTTTT.

This chain links TRBV6-5 with TRBJ1-2; weak D call: TRBD1 (6 bases). In germline, CDR1 is MNHEY, CDR2 SVGAGI. This CDR3 contains 13 residues. Trimming cost V 6 bases and J 2 bases, with 10 bases left between them. The CDR3 region has the DNA TGTGCCAGCAGCCCCGGACAGAACTATGGCTACACCTTC. This translates into CASSPGQNYGYTF.

V and J are TRBV11-2 and TRBJ2-5; D remains unclear. The CDR3 has 14 amino acids. Germline CDR1 reads SGHAT; CDR2 reads FQNNGV. V dropped 6 bases and J dropped 4 bases, with 15 bases sitting between them. The CDR3 sequence: CASSRQILGETQYF. DNA for the CDR3: TGTGCCAGCAGTCGACAAATTCTGGGAGAGACCCAGTACTTC.

This clone was recorded once. The V gene is TRBV28, the J gene TRBJ2-3, with 7 bases lining up with TRBD2. CDR1 and CDR2 (germline): MDHEN, SYDVKM. V shed 4 bases, J shed 4 bases, and the junction held 11 bases outside the gene matches. The CDR3 sequence is 16 residues long. This chain's CDR3 is CASSSPGTREADTQYF. The CDR3 nucleotides are TGTGCCAGCAGTTCCCCCGGGACCCGGGAGGCAGATACGCAGTATTTT.